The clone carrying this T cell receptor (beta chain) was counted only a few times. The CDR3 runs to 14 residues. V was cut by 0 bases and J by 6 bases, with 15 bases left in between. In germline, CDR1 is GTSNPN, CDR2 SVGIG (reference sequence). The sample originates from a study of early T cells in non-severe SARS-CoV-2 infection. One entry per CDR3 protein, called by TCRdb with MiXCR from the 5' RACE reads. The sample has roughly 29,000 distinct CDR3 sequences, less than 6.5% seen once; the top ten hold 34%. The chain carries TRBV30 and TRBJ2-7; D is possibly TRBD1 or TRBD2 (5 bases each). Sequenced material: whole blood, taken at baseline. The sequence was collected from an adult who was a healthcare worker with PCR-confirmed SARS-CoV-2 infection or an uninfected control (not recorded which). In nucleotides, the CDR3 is TGTGCCTGGAGTGTACAGGCTGGGACCGCCGAGCAGTACTTC. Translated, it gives CAWSVQAGTAEQYF.